These T cell receptor beta chains were read from a single sample in a study of technical replicates of blood from several donors. Sequenced by immunoSEQ multiplex PCR; TCRdb stores in-frame clones only, minus some. The top ten clones hold 0.3% to 0.5% of a sample with roughly 72,000 clones, 94% of them seen once. The source material was T cells isolated from PBMCs. The source of these receptors is a human donor in good health. Both conserved end residues are part of each CDR3. The D gene is left open where the match is weak. Not all rows give a size; the values are once, few, many and, for expanded clones, a class.

>NA|NA|TRBJ1-2|16|TRBV7-2
TGTGCCAGCAGCTTAGACCTTTCAGGATCTAACTATGGCTACACCTTC
CASSLDLSGSNYGYTF
>NA|NA|TRBJ1-1|14|TRBV30
TGTGCCTGGGCCCACCCTCACATGAACACTGAAGCTTTCTTT
CAWAHPHMNTEAFF
>TRBD2|NA|TRBJ2-3|15|TRBV7-2
TGTGCCAGCAGCCCAACTAGCGGGAGAGGTAGAACGCAGTATTTT
CASSPTSGRGRTQYF
>TRBD2|NA|TRBJ2-7|13|TRBV9
TGTGCCAGCAGCGGACTAGCGGGCTACGAGCAGTACTTC
CASSGLAGYEQYF
>NA|NA|TRBJ2-5|14|TRBV5-1
TGCGCCAGCAGCTTGTGGCGGAACGGGGAGACCCAGTACTTC
CASSLWRNGETQYF
>TRBD2|once|TRBJ2-5|15|TRBV5-1
TGCGCCAGCAGCCCGAATCTAGCGGAACAAGAGACCCAGTACTTC
CASSPNLAEQETQYF
>NA|NA|TRBJ2-7|11|TRBV2
TGTGCCAGCAGGGCGGTCTACGAGCAGTACTTC
CASRAVYEQYF
>NA|NA|TRBJ2-7|12|TRBV10-1
TGCGCCAGCAGTTTCACAGGCAACGAGCAGTACTTC
CASSFTGNEQYF
>NA|NA|TRBJ2-2|15|TRBV4-1
TGCGCCAGCAGCCAAGATAGGAGTTACACCGGGGAGCTGTTTTTT
CASSQDRSYTGELFF
>TRBD2|once|TRBJ2-7|16|TRBV4-1
TGCGCCAGCAGCCAGGAACTAGCGGGAGTTTACCACGAGCAGTACTTC
CASSQELAGVYHEQYF
>NA|NA|TRBJ2-7|15|TRBV7-8
TGTGCCAGCGGTTCCTCTTTCTACGAATCCTACGAGCAGTACTTC
CASGSSFYESYEQYF
>NA|NA|TRBJ1-4|14|TRBV30
TGTGCCTGGAGTGTCGGGAGGGATGATGAAAAACTGTTTTTT
CAWSVGRDDEKLFF
>TRBD1|NA|TRBJ2-5|16|TRBV2
TGTGCCAGCAGACCCGGACAGGGGAGGGCTCAAGAGACCCAGTACTTC
CASRPGQGRAQETQYF
>TRBD1|NA|TRBJ2-5|15|TRBV27
TGTGCCAGCAGAGATAAACCGGACAGGGGTGAGACCCAGTACTTC
CASRDKPDRGETQYF
>TRBD1|NA|TRBJ1-1|13|TRBV19
TGTGCCAGTAGGGGACAGGGAAACACTGAAGCTTTCTTT
CASRGQGNTEAFF
>NA|NA|TRBJ2-6|15|TRBV10-1
TGCGCCAGCAGTGCAGGGGCGCTTGGGGCCAACGTCCTGACTTTC
CASSAGALGANVLTF
>TRBD1|NA|TRBJ1-4|13|TRBV5-1
TGCGCCAGCAGCCTGGACAGGAATGAAAAACTGTTTTTT
CASSLDRNEKLFF
>NA|NA|TRBJ1-5|15|TRBV27
TGTGCCAGCAGTTTGACTCAGATTAGCAATCAGCCCCAGCATTTT
CASSLTQISNQPQHF
>TRBD2|NA|TRBJ2-1|14|TRBV5-6
TGTGCCAGCAAATGGACTAGCGGGAGTGAGGAGCAGTTCTTC
CASKWTSGSEEQFF
>NA|NA|TRBJ2-7|14|TRBV19
TGTGCCAGTAGTTCTTACAGGGTCAGGGGCGAGCAGTACTTC
CASSSYRVRGEQYF